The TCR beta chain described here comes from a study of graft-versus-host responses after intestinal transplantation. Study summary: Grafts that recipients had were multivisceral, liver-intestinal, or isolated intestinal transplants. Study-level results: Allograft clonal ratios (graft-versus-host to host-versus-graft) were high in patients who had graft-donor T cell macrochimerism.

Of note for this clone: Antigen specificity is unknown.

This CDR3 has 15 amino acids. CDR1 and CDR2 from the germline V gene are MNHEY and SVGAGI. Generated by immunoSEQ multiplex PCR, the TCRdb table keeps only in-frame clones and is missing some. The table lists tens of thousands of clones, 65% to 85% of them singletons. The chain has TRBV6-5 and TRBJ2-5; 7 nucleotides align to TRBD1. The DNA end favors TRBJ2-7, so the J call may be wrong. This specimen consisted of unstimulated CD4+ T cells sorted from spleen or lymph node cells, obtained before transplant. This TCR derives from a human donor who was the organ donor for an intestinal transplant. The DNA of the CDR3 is TGTGCCAGCAGTACAAGGGGTGCAGGGGGTTACGAGCAGTACTTC. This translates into CASSTRGAGGYEQYF.